This T cell receptor (beta chain) derives from a study of blood T cell repertoires in COVID-19. Background on the study: Donors in the United States, Italy and Spain gave samples during acute or convalescent COVID-19. The analysed material was cDNA or gDNA that came from T cells, B-cell-depleted T cells, or PBMCs.

Method: immunoSEQ multiplex PCR; TCRdb's copy keeps in-frame clones and lacks some. The table shows 430,000 or so clones, with around 89% occurring only once. Study members were between roughly 18 and 100 years old and lived in 24 US regions. Assignments of participants to cohorts depended upon their own reported clinical history. The material sequenced was PBMCs or T cells enriched from blood (not recorded which). This receptor was identified in a woman aged 40 to 50 who had recovered from COVID-19.

CDR3 DNA sequence: TGTGCCACCAGCAGAGCCTCTAGCGGGGCCTATACCCTCAGCACAGATACGCAGTATTTT. This encodes CATSRASSGAYTLSTDTQYF. V and J are TRBV15 and TRBJ2-3; 9 nucleotides agree with TRBD2. CDR3 length equals 20 residues. The germline V gene has CDR1 LNHNV and CDR2 YYDKDF (reference sequence). After removal of 1 base from V and 0 bases from J, the junction contained 14 bases not matched to a gene.